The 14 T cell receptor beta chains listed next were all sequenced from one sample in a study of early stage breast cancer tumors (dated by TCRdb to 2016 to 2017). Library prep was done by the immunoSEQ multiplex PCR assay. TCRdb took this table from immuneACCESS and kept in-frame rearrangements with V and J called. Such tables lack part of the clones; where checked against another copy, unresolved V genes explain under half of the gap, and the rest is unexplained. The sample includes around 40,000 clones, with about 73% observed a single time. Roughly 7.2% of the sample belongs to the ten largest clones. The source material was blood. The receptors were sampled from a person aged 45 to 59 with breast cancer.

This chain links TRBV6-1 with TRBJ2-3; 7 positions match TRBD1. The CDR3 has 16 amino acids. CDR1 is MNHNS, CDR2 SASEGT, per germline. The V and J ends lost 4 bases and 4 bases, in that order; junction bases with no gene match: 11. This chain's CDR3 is CASSGVWQGVSDTQYF. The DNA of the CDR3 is TGTGCCAGCAGTGGAGTATGGCAGGGGGTATCAGATACGCAGTATTTT.

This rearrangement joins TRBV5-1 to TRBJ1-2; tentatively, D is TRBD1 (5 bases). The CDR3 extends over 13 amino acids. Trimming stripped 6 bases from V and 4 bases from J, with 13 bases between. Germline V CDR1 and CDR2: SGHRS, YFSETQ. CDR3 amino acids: CASTEGGGYGYTF. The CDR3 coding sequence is TGCGCCAGCACCGAAGGCGGGGGCTATGGCTACACCTTC. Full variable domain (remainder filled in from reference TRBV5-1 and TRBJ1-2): KAGVTQTPRYLIKTRGQQVTLSCSPISGHRSVSWYQQTPGQGLQFLFEYFSETQRNKGNFPGRFSGRQFSNSRSEMNVSTLELGDSALYLCASTEGGGYGYTFGSGTRLTVV.

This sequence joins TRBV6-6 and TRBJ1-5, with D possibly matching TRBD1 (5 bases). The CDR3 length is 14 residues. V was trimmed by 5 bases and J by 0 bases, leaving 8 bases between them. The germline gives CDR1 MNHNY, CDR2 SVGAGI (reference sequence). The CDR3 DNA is TGTGCCAGCAGTGGGGGGGGTAGCAATCAGCCCCAGCATTTT. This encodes CASSGGGSNQPQHF.

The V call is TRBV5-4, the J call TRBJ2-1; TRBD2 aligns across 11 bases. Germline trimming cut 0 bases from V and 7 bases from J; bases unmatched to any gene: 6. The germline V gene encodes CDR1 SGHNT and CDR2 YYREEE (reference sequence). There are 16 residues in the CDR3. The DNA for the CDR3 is TGTGCCAGCAGCTTGGGGGCTAGCGGGGGGATTAATGAGCAGTTCTTC. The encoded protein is CASSLGASGGINEQFF.

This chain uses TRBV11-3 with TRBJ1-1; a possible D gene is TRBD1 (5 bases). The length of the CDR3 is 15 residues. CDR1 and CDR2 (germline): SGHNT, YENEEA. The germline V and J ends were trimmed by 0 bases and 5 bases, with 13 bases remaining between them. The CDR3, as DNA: TGTGCCAGCAGCTTAGACCAGGGCGGGGCGACTGAAGCTTTCTTT. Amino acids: CASSLDQGGATEAFF.

The CDR3 bases are TGCGCCAGCAGCCACAACTGGGGGGGGTCGACCTACGAGCAGTACTTC. Translation: CASSHNWGGSTYEQYF. The chain is built from TRBV4-1 and TRBJ2-7; TRBD2 matches 7 bases. After removal of 3 bases from V and 2 bases from J, the junction contained 10 bases not matched to a gene. CDR1 and CDR2 from the germline V gene are MGHRA and YSYEKL. The CDR3 is made up of 16 amino acids.

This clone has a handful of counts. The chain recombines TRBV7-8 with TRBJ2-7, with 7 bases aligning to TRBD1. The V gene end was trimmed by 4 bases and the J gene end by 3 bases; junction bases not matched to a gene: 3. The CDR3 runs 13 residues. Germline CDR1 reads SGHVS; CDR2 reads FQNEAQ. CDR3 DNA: TGTGCCAGCAGCTCCGGACAGGACTACGAGCAGTACTTC. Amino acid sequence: CASSSGQDYEQYF.

DNA of the CDR3: TGTGCCAGCAGCTTAGCGCCCGGGGGTGAGCAGTTCTTC. Amino acid sequence: CASSLAPGGEQFF. The chain employs TRBV7-2 and TRBJ2-1, with a possible D match to TRBD2 (6 bases). Trimming removed 0 bases from V and 9 bases from J, with 9 bases in between. The CDR3 runs 13 residues. From germline, CDR1 is SGHTA and CDR2 FQGNSA.

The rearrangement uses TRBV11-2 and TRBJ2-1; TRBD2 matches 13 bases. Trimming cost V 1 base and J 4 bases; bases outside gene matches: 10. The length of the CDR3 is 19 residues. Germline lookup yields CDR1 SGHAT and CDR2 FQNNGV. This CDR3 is CASSLGAPLAGGKYNEQFF. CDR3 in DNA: TGTGCCAGCAGCTTAGGGGCCCCACTAGCGGGAGGGAAGTACAATGAGCAGTTCTTC.

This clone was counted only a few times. CDR3 sequence (DNA): TGTGCCAGCAGCTTACCCCAGAACACCGGGGAGCTGTTTTTT. Protein sequence: CASSLPQNTGELFF. This sequence joins TRBV7-9 and TRBJ2-2; D remains ambiguous. Per the germline V gene, CDR1 is SEHNR and CDR2 is FQNEAQ (reference sequence). Trimming took off 2 bases at V and 1 base at J, with 5 bases between the two ends. This CDR3 spans 14 amino acids.

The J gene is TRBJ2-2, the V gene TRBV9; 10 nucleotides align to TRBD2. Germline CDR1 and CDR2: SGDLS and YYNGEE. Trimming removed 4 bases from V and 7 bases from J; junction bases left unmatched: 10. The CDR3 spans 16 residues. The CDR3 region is CASSLTGTSVIGELFF. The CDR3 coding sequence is TGTGCCAGCAGCCTCACCGGGACTAGCGTCATCGGGGAGCTGTTTTTT.

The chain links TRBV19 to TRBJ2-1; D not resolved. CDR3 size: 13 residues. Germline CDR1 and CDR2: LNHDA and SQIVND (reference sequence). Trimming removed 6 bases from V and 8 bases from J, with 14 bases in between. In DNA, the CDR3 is TGTGCCAGTAGCCGCGAGTTTAGAGATGAGCAGTTCTTC. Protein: CASSREFRDEQFF.

The CDR3 DNA sequence: TGTGCCAGCAGTTTATCAGGGGCATTCATCAACTACGAGCAGTACGTC. Translation: CASSLSGAFINYEQYV. The V gene is TRBV27, the J gene TRBJ2-7; D possibly corresponds to TRBD1 (5 bases). Germline assignment: CDR1 MNHEY and CDR2 SMNVEV (reference sequence). The ends were cut back, 0 bases at V and 3 bases at J, with 15 bases in the middle. The CDR3 loop spans 16 amino acids.

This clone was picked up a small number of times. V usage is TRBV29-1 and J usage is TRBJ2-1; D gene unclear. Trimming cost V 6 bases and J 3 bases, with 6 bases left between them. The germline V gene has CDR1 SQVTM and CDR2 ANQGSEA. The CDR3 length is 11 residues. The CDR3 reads CSVEDYNEQFF. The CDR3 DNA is TGCAGCGTCGAGGACTACAATGAGCAGTTCTTC.